The following is a T cell receptor (beta chain) sequence with its context. The data derive from a study of blood T cell repertoires in COVID-19. Study in general: COVID-19 samples, acute and convalescent, were from the United States, Italy and Spain. T cells, B-cell-depleted T cells, or PBMCs provided the cDNA or gDNA that served as material.

The CDR3 consists of 18 residues. CDR1 and CDR2 (germline): MDHEN, SYDVKM. With 3 bases removed from V and 0 bases from J, the gap between germline ends came to 18 bases. Patients in Seattle were enrolled during active infection, then followed longitudinally. As processed by the authors: Reference gene primer amplification yielded estimated nucleated cell counts. Clones were sequenced by immunoSEQ multiplex PCR, and TCRdb holds only the in-frame ones, with some missing. V and J calls and clone size are given by that table; D and trimming were obtained from the DNA. The sample contains roughly 160,000 clones, roughly 86% of which appear only once.

The source of this sequence is a woman aged 80 or over with COVID-19, enrolled during active disease. Material for sequencing was peripheral blood. The chain employs TRBV28 and TRBJ1-3; TRBD1 is a possible D gene (5 bases). CDR3 region: CASSFGGGVRYSGNTIYF. The CDR3 DNA reads as TGTGCCAGCAGTTTTGGGGGAGGGGTACGCTACTCTGGAAACACCATATATTTT.